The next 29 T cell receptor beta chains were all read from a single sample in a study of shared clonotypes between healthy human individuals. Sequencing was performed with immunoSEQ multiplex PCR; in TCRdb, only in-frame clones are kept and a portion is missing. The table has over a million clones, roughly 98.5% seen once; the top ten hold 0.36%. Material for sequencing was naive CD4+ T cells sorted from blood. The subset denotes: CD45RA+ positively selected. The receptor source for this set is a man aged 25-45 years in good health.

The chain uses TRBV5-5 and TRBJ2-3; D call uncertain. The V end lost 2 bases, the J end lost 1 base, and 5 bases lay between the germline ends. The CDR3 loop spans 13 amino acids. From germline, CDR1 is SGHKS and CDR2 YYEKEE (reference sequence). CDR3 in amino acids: CASSLRGTDTQYF. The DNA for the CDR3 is TGTGCCAGCAGCTTAAGGGGCACAGATACGCAGTATTTT. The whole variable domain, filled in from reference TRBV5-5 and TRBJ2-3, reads DAGVTQSPTHLIKTRGQQVTLRCSPISGHKSVSWYQQVLGQGPQFIFQYYEKEERGRGNFPDRFSARQFPNYSSELNVNALLLGDSALYLCASSLRGTDTQYFGPGTRLTVL.

The CDR3 here is CASSYGQGNIQYF. The CDR3 coding sequence is TGTGCCAGCTCGTACGGACAGGGGAACATTCAGTACTTC. The rearrangement links TRBV18 to TRBJ2-4; 9 positions agree with TRBD1. Germline V gene data show CDR1 as KGHSH and CDR2 as LQKENI. J gave up 7 bases and V 6 bases, and 4 bases lay outside the gene matches. The CDR3 sequence is 13 residues long. The complete variable domain, with remaining parts taken from reference TRBV18 and TRBJ2-4, reads NAGVMQNPRHLVRRRGQEARLRCSPMKGHSHVYWYRQLPEEGLKFMVYLQKENIIDESGMPKERFSAEFPKEGPSILRIQQVVRGDSAAYFCASSYGQGNIQYFGAGTRLSVL.

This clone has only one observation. The CDR3 loop reads CSGTGTGSYEQYF. The CDR3 DNA reads as TGCAGCGGAACCGGGACAGGGTCCTACGAGCAGTACTTC. This rearrangement joins TRBV29-1 to TRBJ2-7, with 9 bases aligning to TRBD1. The V gene end was trimmed by 7 bases and the J gene end by 1 base; junction bases not matched to a gene: 5. CDR1 SQVTM and CDR2 ANQGSEA come from the germline V gene. The CDR3 totals 13 residues.

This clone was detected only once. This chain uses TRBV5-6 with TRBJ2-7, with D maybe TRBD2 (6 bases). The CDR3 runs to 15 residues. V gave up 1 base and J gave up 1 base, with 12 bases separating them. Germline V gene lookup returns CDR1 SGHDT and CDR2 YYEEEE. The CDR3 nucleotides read TGTGCCAGCAGCTTGAGCGCCCGGGGGTCCTACGAGCAGTACTTC. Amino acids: CASSLSARGSYEQYF.

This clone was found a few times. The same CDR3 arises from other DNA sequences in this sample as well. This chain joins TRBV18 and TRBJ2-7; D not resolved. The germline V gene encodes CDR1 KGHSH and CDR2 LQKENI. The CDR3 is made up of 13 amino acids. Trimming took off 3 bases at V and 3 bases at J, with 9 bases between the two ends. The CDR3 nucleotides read TGTGCCAGCTCACCCACGGCAGACTACGAGCAGTACTTC. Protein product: CASSPTADYEQYF.

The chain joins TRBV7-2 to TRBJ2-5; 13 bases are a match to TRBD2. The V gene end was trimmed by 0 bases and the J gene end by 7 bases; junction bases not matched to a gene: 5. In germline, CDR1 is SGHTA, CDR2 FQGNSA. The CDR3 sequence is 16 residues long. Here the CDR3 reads CASSLARLAGGGTQYF. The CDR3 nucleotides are TGTGCCAGCAGCTTAGCCCGACTAGCGGGAGGTGGGACCCAGTACTTC.

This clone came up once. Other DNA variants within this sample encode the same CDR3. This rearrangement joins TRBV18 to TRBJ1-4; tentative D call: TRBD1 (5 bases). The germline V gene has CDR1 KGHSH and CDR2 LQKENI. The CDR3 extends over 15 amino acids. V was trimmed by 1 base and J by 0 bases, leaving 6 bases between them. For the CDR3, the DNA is TGTGCCAGCTCACCACGGGGCGCAACTAATGAAAAACTGTTTTTT. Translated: CASSPRGATNEKLFF.

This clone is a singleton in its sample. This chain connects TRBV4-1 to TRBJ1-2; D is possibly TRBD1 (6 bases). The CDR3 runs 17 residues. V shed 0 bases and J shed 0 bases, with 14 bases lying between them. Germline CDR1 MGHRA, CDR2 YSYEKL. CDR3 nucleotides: TGCGCCAGCAGCCAAGATCCTGGACAGCAAGCTAACTATGGCTACACCTTC. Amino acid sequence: CASSQDPGQQANYGYTF.

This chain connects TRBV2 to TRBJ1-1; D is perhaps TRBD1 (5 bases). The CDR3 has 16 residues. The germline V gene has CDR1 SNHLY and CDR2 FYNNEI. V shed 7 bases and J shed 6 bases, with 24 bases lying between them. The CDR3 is CASITGGGGGIPEAFF. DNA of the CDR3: TGTGCCAGCATCACCGGTGGGGGAGGAGGGATACCTGAAGCTTTCTTT.

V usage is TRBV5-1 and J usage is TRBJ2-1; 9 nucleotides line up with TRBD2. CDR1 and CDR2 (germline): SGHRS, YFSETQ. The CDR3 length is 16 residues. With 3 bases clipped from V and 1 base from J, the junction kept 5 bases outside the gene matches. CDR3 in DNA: TGCGCCAGCAGCTCCGGACTAGCGAGTTCCTACAATGAGCAGTTCTTC. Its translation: CASSSGLASSYNEQFF.

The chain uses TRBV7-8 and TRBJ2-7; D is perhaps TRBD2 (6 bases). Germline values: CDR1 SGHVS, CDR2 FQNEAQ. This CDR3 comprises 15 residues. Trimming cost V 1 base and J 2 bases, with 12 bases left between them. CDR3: CASSLGGTQPYEQYF. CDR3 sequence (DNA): TGTGCCAGCAGCTTAGGAGGGACTCAACCCTACGAGCAGTACTTC.

CDR3 sequence (DNA): TGTGCCACCAGCAGTTTCGGGGGCCTGGGAACTGAAGCTTTCTTT. Amino acids: CATSSFGGLGTEAFF. J is TRBJ1-1 and V is TRBV15; a weak D match, TRBD1 (6 bases). V gave up 3 bases and J gave up 5 bases, with 16 bases separating them. The CDR3 extends over 15 amino acids. Germline CDR1 and CDR2: LNHNV and YYDKDF (reference sequence).

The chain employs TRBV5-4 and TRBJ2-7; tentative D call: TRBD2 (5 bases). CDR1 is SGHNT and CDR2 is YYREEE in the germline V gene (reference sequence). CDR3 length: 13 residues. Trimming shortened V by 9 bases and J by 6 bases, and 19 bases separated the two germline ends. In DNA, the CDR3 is TGTGCCACAGAGACGGGGAGATCTCTCGAGCAGTACTTC. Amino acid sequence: CATETGRSLEQYF.

This chain's CDR3 is CASSQEVSGRREEQYF. CDR3 nucleotide sequence: TGCGCCAGCAGCCAAGAGGTCAGCGGGAGAAGGGAAGAGCAGTACTTC. J is TRBJ2-7 and V is TRBV4-1; 8 nucleotides match TRBD2. In germline, CDR1 is MGHRA, CDR2 YSYEKL. This CDR3 has 16 amino acids. V shed 0 bases and J 7 bases; nucleotides not matched to a gene: 11.

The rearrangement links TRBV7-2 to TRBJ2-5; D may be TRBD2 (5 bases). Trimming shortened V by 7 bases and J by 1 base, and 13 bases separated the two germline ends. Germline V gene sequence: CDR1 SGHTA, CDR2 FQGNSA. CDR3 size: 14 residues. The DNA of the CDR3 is TGTGCCAGCACCGTCTTCGGGATCCAAGAGACCCAGTACTTC. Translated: CASTVFGIQETQYF.

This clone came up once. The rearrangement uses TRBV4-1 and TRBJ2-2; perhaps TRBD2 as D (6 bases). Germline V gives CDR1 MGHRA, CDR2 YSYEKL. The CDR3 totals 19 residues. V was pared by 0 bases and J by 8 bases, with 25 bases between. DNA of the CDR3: TGCGCCAGCAGCCAAGAGGGTGGTTGGTTGGCGGGAAAGGGAGGGGAGCTGTTTTTT. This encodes CASSQEGGWLAGKGGELFF.

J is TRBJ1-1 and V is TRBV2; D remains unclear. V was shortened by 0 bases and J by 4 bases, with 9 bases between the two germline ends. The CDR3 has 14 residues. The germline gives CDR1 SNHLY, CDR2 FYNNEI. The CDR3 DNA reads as TGTGCCAGCAGTGAAGCTCTGGGGAGCACTGAAGCTTTCTTT. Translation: CASSEALGSTEAFF.

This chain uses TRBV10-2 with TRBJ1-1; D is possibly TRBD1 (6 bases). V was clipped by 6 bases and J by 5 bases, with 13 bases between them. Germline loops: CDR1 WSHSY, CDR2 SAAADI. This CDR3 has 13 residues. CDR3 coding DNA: TGCGCCAGCAGCGACCAGGGGAGGACTGAAGCTTTCTTT. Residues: CASSDQGRTEAFF.

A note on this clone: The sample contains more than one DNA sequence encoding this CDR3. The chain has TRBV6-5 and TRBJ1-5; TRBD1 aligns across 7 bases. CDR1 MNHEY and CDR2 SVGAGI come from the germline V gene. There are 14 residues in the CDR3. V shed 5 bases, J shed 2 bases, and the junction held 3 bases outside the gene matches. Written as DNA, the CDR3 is TGTGCCAGCAGTAGACAGGGAGGCAATCAGCCCCAGCATTTT. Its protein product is CASSRQGGNQPQHF.

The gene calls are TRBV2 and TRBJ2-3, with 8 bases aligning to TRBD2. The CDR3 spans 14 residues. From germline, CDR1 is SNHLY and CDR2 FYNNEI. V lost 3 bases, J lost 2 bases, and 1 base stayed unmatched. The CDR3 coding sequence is TGTGCCAGCAGTGAGCGGGAGGTCACAGATACGCAGTATTTT. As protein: CASSEREVTDTQYF.

CDR3 amino acids: CASSLRPGGYTF. In nucleotides, the CDR3 is TGTGCCAGCAGCTTAAGGCCGGGAGGCTACACCTTC. V usage is TRBV7-2 and J usage is TRBJ1-2, with no clear D. Germline assignment: CDR1 SGHTA and CDR2 FQGNSA. The V and J ends lost 2 bases and 8 bases respectively, with 9 bases between them. CDR3 length: 12 residues.

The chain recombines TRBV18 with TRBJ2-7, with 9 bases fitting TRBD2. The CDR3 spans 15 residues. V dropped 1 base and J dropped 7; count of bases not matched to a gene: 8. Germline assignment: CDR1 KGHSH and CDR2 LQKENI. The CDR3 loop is CASSPLAGGPEEQYF. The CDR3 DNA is TGTGCCAGCTCACCACTGGCGGGAGGGCCGGAAGAGCAGTACTTC.

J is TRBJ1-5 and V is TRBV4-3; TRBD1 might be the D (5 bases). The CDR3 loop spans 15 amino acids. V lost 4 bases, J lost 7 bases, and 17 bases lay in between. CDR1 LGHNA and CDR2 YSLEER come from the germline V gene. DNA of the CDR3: TGCGCCAGCAGCCCAGGGCTTCGGACGGGGCAGCCCCAGCATTTT. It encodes CASSPGLRTGQPQHF.

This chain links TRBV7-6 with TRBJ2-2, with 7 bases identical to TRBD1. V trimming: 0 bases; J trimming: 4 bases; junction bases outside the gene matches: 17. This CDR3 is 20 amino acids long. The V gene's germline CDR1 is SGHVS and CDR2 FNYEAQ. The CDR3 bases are TGTGCCAGCAGCTTAGCGGACATTATGACGGGACAGATAATCACCGGGGAGCTGTTTTTT. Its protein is CASSLADIMTGQIITGELFF.

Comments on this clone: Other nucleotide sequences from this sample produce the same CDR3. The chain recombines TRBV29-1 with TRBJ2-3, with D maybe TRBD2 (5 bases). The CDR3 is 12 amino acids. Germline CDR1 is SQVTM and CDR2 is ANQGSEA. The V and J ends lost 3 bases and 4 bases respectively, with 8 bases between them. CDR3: CSVDTSADTQYF. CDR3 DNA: TGCAGCGTTGATACTAGTGCAGATACGCAGTATTTT.

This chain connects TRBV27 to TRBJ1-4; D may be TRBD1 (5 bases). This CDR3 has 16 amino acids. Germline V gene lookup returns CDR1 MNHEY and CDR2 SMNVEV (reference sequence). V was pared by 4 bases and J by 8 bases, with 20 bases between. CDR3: CASSSLNPPGREKLFF. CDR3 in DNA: TGTGCCAGCAGTTCACTGAATCCCCCAGGGCGGGAAAAACTGTTTTTT.

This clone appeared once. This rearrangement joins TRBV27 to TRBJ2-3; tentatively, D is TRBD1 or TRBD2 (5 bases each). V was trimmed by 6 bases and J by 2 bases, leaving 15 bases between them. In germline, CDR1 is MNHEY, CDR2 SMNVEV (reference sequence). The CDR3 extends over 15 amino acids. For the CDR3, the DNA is TGTGCCAGCAGCCCCGGGGACCTCTACACAGATACGCAGTATTTT. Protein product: CASSPGDLYTDTQYF.

The DNA for the CDR3 is TGTGCCAGTAGTATAGATCTTAGCGGGTTTCGCTCCTACAATGAGCAGTTCTTC. Translating gives CASSIDLSGFRSYNEQFF. The chain uses TRBV19 and TRBJ2-1; 7 bases are a match to TRBD2. V gave up 0 bases and J gave up 0 bases; unmatched junction bases: 8. Germline lookup yields CDR1 LNHDA and CDR2 SQIVND (reference sequence). This CDR3 comprises 18 residues.

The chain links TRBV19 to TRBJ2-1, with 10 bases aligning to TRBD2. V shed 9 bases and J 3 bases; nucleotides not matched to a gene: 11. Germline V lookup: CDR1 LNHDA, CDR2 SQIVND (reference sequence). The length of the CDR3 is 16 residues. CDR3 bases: TGTGCCAGCACCCGGGAGGGACTAGCGAGCTACAATGAGCAGTTCTTC. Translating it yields CASTREGLASYNEQFF. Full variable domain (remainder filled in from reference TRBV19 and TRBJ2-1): DGGITQSPKYLFRKEGQNVTLSCEQNLNHDAMYWYRQDPGQGLRLIYYSQIVNDFQKGDIAEGYSVSREKKESFPLTVTSAQKNPTAFYLCASTREGLASYNEQFFGPGTRLTVL.